The 8 T cell receptor beta chains given below trace back to one sample, sequenced in a study of regulatory T cells in long-lasting Graves disease. Regarding time point: persistent/refractory GD, antithyroid drugs over 5 years with positive TRAb. PBMCs were the source of the RNA used for TCR sequencing. For TCR beta, libraries came from iRepertoire HTBI primers and Arm-PCR of CDR3 regions. TCRdb reanalysed the multiplex PCR reads using MiXCR and keeps one entry per CDR3 protein. The sample shows 420,000 or so distinct CDR3 sequences, around 22% of them seen only once. The starting material was peripheral blood mononuclear cells (PBMCs), obtained when the disease was refractory, from a patient treated with antithyroid drugs. All receptors come from a female donor with Graves disease.

J is TRBJ2-2 and V is TRBV30, with 9 bases fitting TRBD2. Germline V lookup: CDR1 GTSNPN, CDR2 SVGIG (reference sequence). This CDR3 comprises 15 residues. J lost 5 bases, V lost 0 bases, and 4 bases had no gene match. The CDR3 DNA reads TGTGCCTGGAGTGTAGCGGGAGGACGGACCGGGGAGCTGTTTTTT. Its translation is CAWSVAGGRTGELFF.

Details on this clonotype: The junction differs from germline at one of its ends, possibly a read error. The chain carries TRBV20-1 and TRBJ2-5; no firm D call. The CDR3 has 14 residues. CDR1 DFQATT and CDR2 SNEGSKA come from the germline V gene (reference sequence). The CDR3 DNA reads as TGCAGTGCTAGGTTACAGCGATGGCAAGAGGCCCAGTACTTC. It encodes CSARLQRWQEAQYF.

The table lists this clonotype with many counts. The chain carries TRBV28 and TRBJ2-7; the match to TRBD2 covers 14 bases. The CDR3 length is 16 residues. Looked up from germline, CDR1 is MDHEN and CDR2 is SYDVKM. The J segment lost 1 base and the V segment lost 3 bases, leaving 2 bases of the junction unmatched. As DNA, the CDR3 is TGTGCCAGCAGTTTTCGACTAGCGGGAGGGTCCTACGAGCAGTACTTC. This encodes CASSFRLAGGSYEQYF.

This chain links TRBV5-4 with TRBJ2-5, with TRBD2 matching over 9 bases. The CDR3 runs 16 residues. The V gene end was trimmed by 4 bases and the J gene end by 3 bases; junction bases not matched to a gene: 10. CDR1 is SGHNT, CDR2 YYREEE, per germline (reference sequence). CDR3 loop: CASSGRLAEREETQYF. DNA of the CDR3: TGTGCCAGCAGCGGGCGACTAGCGGAGCGAGAAGAGACCCAGTACTTC.

The rearrangement links TRBV28 to TRBJ2-7; 8 positions match TRBD2. Germline V gene sequence: CDR1 MDHEN, CDR2 SYDVKM. Unmatched junction bases numbered 14, after V lost 5 bases and J lost 5 bases. This CDR3 is built from 16 residues. The CDR3 coding sequence is TGTGCCAGCAGTCCATCCCTCGGCGGGAGGTTCAACGAGCAGTACTTC. Protein product: CASSPSLGGRFNEQYF.

The chain uses TRBV13 and TRBJ1-1; D may be TRBD1 (5 bases). V was pared by 4 bases and J by 0 bases, with 9 bases between. The CDR3 loop spans 14 amino acids. Germline V gives CDR1 PRHDT, CDR2 FYEKMQ (reference sequence). The DNA for the CDR3 is TGTGCCAGCAGCTCCAGGGTTCTGAACACTGAAGCTTTCTTT. Its protein is CASSSRVLNTEAFF. The full variable domain, rest sourced from reference TRBV13 and TRBJ1-1, is AAGVIQSPRHLIKEKRETATLKCYPIPRHDTVYWYQQGPGQDPQFLISFYEKMQSDKGSIPDRFSAQQFSDYHSELNMSSLELGDSALYFCASSSRVLNTEAFFGQGTRLTVV.

This clonotype was detected only a few times. The genes are TRBV9 and TRBJ1-5; no reliable D call. This CDR3 is 14 amino acids long. Per germline, CDR1 SGDLS and CDR2 YYNGEE. Between the trimmed V and J ends, which lost 0 bases and 7 bases, there was a span of 11 bases. DNA for the CDR3: TGTGCCAGCAGCGTAGAGATGGCGGGCCAGCCCCAGCATTTT. Encoded protein: CASSVEMAGQPQHF.

There are a few counts of this clonotype. Given a much more abundant clone one base away, this may be a read error. The V gene is TRBV6-4, the J gene TRBJ1-1, with D unclear. This CDR3 region has 13 residues. Trimming left V 3 bases short and J 0 bases short, with 5 bases between. Germline-derived CDR1 and CDR2 are MRHNA and SNTAGT. The chain's CDR3 is CASSDQVNTEAFF. As DNA, the CDR3 is TGTGCCAGCAGTGATCAGGTGAACACTGAAGCTTTCTTT.